These T cell receptor beta chains were read from a single sample in a study of blood T cell repertoires in COVID-19. TCRdb's copy holds only in-frame clones and misses some; the assay was immunoSEQ multiplex PCR. Of around 100,000 clones listed, 75% to 90% are singletons. Source material: peripheral blood. The receptors derive from a woman aged 45 to 65 with acute or convalescent COVID-19. The CDR3 runs from the conserved cysteine through the conserved F or W.

TRBJ2-2 | TRBV19 | CATIPGQGYTGELFF
TRBJ2-7 | TRBV18 | CASSPRTGISYEQYF
TRBJ2-5 | TRBV7-3 | CASSPGLAGVETQYF
TRBJ2-5 | TRBV6-5 | CASSHREGAQYF
TRBJ2-3 | TRBV5-1 | CASSLGLAIADTQYF
TRBJ1-4 | TRBV7-9 | CASSRRGSNEKLFF
TRBJ2-3 | TRBV19 | CASSIQGIGTDTQYF
TRBJ2-5 | TRBV5-4 | CASSLFRETQYF
TRBJ1-2 | TRBV29-1 | CSVKGGVGYGYTF
TRBJ1-2 | TRBV20-1 | CSASVPYGYTF
TRBJ1-4 | TRBV7-2 | CASSLPGHPEVNEKLFF
TRBJ2-2 | TRBV7-2 | CASSWTGVTNTGELFF
TRBJ1-3 | TRBV6-6 | CASSRRTGALSGNTIYF
TRBJ1-6 | TRBV30 | CAWSVDRISPLHF
TRBJ1-2 | TRBV4-1 | CASTPAGGRYGYTF
TRBJ1-2 | TRBV28 | CASVKGENYGYTF
TRBJ1-1 | TRBV18 | CASSPMLGQLNTEAFF
TRBJ1-1 | TRBV7-2 | CASSLGGAGETEAFF
TRBJ2-1 | TRBV11-2 | CASSPRTSGTGNEQFF
TRBJ1-1 | TRBV6-5 | CASARSVNTEAFF
TRBJ1-2 | TRBV28 | CASSILTGGVNGYTF
TRBJ1-6 | TRBV19 | CASSETLSSPLHF
TRBJ2-1 | TRBV2 | CASTLDRGGYNEQFF
TRBJ2-6 | TRBV27 | CASSFLGTGGSGANVLTF
TRBJ2-2 | TRBV7-3 | CASTPDSSNTGELFF
TRBJ1-1 | TRBV19 | CASSIGPGQEAFF
TRBJ1-2 | TRBV5-4 | CASSPGVSLNYGYTF
TRBJ2-7 | TRBV10-3 | CAIRQTGAAYEQYF
TRBJ1-2 | TRBV29-1 | CSVTEPGASIGYTF
TRBJ2-7 | TRBV15 | CATSRDGGAYEQYF
TRBJ2-2 | TRBV27 | CASRPTGSTNTGELFF
TRBJ1-3 | TRBV19 | CASSIEVAAGNTIYF
TRBJ1-2 | TRBV18 | CASSPTGLENYGYTF
TRBJ2-2 | TRBV4-3 | CASSQAGGLTGELFF
TRBJ1-1 | TRBV7-9 | CASSLAGDTEAFF
TRBJ2-2 | TRBV6-5 | CASRREREGTGELFF
TRBJ2-3 | TRBV11-3 | CASSPGDRVSTDTQYF
TRBJ1-3 | TRBV7-6 | CASSSLPSGASSGNTIYF
TRBJ1-5 | TRBV19 | CASSIDRDQPQHF
TRBJ2-2 | TRBV7-2 | CASSPLFAGELFF
TRBJ2-3 | TRBV2 | CASSVGLLPDTQYF
TRBJ1-5 | TRBV5-8 | CASSAGQVSNQPQHF
TRBJ1-3 | TRBV20-1 | CSASVGNTIYF
TRBJ2-5 | TRBV19 | CASSIAGVETQYF
TRBJ1-2 | TRBV28 | CASTLLGSGYTF
TRBJ1-2 | TRBV3-1/TRBV3-2 | CASRLQGAADRGYTF
TRBJ2-2 | TRBV7-9 | CASSLVARANTGELFF
TRBJ1-4 | TRBV6-5 | CASSPLGASEKLFF
TRBJ2-5 | TRBV27 | CASSLFFGSIQETQYF
TRBJ2-5 | TRBV12-2 | CASRSLRGGRSRKTQYF
TRBJ2-5 | TRBV2 | CASSESSEGTQYF
TRBJ1-2 | TRBV10-3 | CAISVQGMDYTF
TRBJ1-6 | TRBV3-1/TRBV3-2 | CASSQGDRTRRDSPLHF
TRBJ2-1 | TRBV9 | CASSSQGNSYNEQFF